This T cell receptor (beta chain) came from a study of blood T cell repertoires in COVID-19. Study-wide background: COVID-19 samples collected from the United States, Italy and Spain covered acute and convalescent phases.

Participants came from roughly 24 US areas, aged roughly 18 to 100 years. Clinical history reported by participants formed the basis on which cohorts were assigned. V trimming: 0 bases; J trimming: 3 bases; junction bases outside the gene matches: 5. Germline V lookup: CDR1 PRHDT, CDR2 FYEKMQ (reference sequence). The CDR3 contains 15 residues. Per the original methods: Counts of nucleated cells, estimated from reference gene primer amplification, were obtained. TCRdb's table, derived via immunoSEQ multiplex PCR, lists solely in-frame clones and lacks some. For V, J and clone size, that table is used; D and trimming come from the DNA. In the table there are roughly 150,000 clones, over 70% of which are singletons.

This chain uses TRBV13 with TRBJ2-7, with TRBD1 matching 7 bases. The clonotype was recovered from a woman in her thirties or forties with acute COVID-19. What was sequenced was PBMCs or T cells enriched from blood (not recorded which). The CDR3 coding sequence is TGTGCCAGCAGCTTAGGCAGGGACAGATACTACGAGCAGTACTTC. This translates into CASSLGRDRYYEQYF.